These T cell receptor beta chains were read from a single sample in a study of early T cells in non-severe SARS-CoV-2 infection. Each CDR3 protein gets one entry after TCRdb re-called the 5' RACE reads with MiXCR. The table records roughly 43,000 distinct CDR3 sequences, 5% to 6% of them present only once. Source: whole blood, taken at baseline. The receptors were sampled from an adult who was a healthcare worker with PCR-confirmed SARS-CoV-2 infection or an uninfected control (not recorded which). CDR3s include the opening cysteine and the closing phenylalanine or tryptophan. Fields, in order: D gene, CDR3 length, V gene, J gene, clone size, CDR3 DNA, CDR3 protein. A D gene is named only where the DNA matches it firmly. Clone size is not always given. Where it is, it says once, few, many or a class for expanded clones.

NA	14	TRBV7-7	TRBJ2-3	many	TGTGCCAGCAGCCTCCGGGGTACCGGAGATACGCAGTATTTT	CASSLRGTGDTQYF
TRBD2	15	TRBV4-1	TRBJ2-5	many	TGCGCCAGCAGCCCCAGACTAGCGGGAGAGGAGACCCAGTACTTC	CASSPRLAGEETQYF
TRBD1	14	TRBV19	TRBJ2-7	few	TGTGCCAGTAAGGAGACAGGGTACTCCTACGAGCAGTACTTC	CASKETGYSYEQYF
NA	15	TRBV12-3/TRBV12-4	TRBJ2-1	many	TGTGCCAGCAGTTTAACTTGGAGGGGTTACAATGAGCAGTTCTTC	CASSLTWRGYNEQFF
NA	14	TRBV24-1	TRBJ2-3	NA	TGTGCCACCAGTTCTCCCCAGGCCACAGATACGCAGTATTTT	CATSSPQATDTQYF
NA	17	TRBV5-1	TRBJ2-5	many	TGCGCCAGCAGCTCCCGGGACTCCCAGAGGTACCAAGAGACCCAGTACTTC	CASSSRDSQRYQETQYF
NA	16	TRBV14	TRBJ2-1	NA	TGTGCCAGCAGCCAATCGCTCACGAGCTCCTACAATGAGCAGTTCTTC	CASSQSLTSSYNEQFF
NA	15	TRBV14	TRBJ2-2	many	TGTGCCAGCAGCCAAGGGACGGCGAACACCGGGGAGCTGTTTTTT	CASSQGTANTGELFF
NA	14	TRBV18	TRBJ1-4	NA	TGTGCCAGCTCGACCGAGACAACTAATGAAAAACTGTTTTTT	CASSTETTNEKLFF
NA	14	TRBV4-2	TRBJ1-2	many	TGTGCCAGCAGCCAAGGCATAGGGGTCTATGGCTACACCTTC	CASSQGIGVYGYTF
TRBD1	14	TRBV6-2/TRBV6-3	TRBJ1-1	NA	TGTGCCAGCAGTTTCGGACAGGTGAACACTGAAGCTTTCTTT	CASSFGQVNTEAFF
NA	15	TRBV6-6	TRBJ1-2	many	TGTGCCAGCAGCTATGACGGCGCCGGGGCCTATGGCTACACCTTC	CASSYDGAGAYGYTF